The TCR beta chain under discussion was sequenced for a study of CD8+CD57+ T cells in acquired aplastic anemia (dated by TCRdb to the late 2010s). Looking at the study overall: Extracted DNA from sorted CD4+ and CD8+ cells averaged around 3.3 ug, ranging from 0.2 to 27.4 ug. For healthy donor samples, the average read count was around 10 million for CD4+ cells and 11 million to 14 million for CD8+ cells.

TCR beta VDJ combination and CDR3 sequence profiling used genomic DNA as the template. An Illumina HiSeq 2000 was the platform used for TCR repertoire sequencing. The study's own analysis went as follows. TRBV/TRBJ rearrangement plots, CDR3 size and DJ length profiles, and Simpson's diversity index were used to evaluate the repertoires. Whichever DNA sequence was most abundant in the deep sequencing data was defined as the immunodominant clone. CDR3 amino acid sequences were checked for sharing across subjects and were also compared against the VDJdb database and published repertoires. Using fastp at Q25 and MiXCR, TCRdb reprocessed the public reads and kept productive beta chains. Rows are unified per CDR3 protein, each entry keeping the most common DNA and genes. TCRdb assigned the V and J calls; the authors' analysis was not used. The sample table contains about 190,000 distinct CDR3 sequences; only one count was recorded for roughly 56% of them. Clones ranked in the top ten supply 16% of the sample.

This clonotype was observed at least ten times. Its antigen specificity is not known. There are no base qualities to consult, and no much larger clone falls within one base. Overall study results and their limits: Roughly 30 CD8+ CDR3 sequences were shared between patients and controls but appeared highly expressed in patients and within their immunodominant clones. No significant difference in CD8+ Simpson's diversity was found between patients and healthy controls (P=0.060).

The study deep-sequenced TCR repertoires of sorted CD4+ and CD8+ blood T cells from severe aplastic anemia patients and healthy subjects. Ficoll-Paque density gradient centrifugation was used to isolate peripheral blood mononuclear cells. CD4+ and CD8+ T cells were sorted by FACS or magnetic beads before DNA extraction. This receptor was obtained from a human donor in good health, serving as a control. Sequencing was carried out using sorted CD4+, CD8+, or CD8+CD57+ T cells (not recorded which) from PBMCs.

CDR3 loop: CASSMLNRPNQPQHF. The sequenced DNA is TGTGCCAGTAGTATGCTGAACAGACCTAATCAGCCCCAGCATTTT. The chain employs TRBV19 and TRBJ1-5; confidence is insufficient to name the D gene. Taken from cysteine to phenylalanine, the CDR3 has 15 residues. Only the CDR3 region is kept as DNA, spanning 45 bases read in frame from base 1. At the junction V is shortened by 3 bases and J by 4 bases, with 13 bases in between. CDR1 is given as LNHDA and CDR2 as SQIVND, both from the germline V gene (reference sequence).